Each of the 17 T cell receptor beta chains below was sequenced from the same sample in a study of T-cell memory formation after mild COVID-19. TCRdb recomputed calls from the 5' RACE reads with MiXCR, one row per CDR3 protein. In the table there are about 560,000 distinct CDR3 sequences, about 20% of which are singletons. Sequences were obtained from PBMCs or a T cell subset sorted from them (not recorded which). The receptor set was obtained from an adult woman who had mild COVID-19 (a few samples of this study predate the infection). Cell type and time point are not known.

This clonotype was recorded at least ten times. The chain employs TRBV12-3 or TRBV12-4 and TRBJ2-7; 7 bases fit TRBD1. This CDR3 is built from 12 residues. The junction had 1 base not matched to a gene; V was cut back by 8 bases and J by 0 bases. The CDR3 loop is CASRTGSYEQYF. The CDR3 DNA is TGTGCCAGCCGGACAGGCTCCTACGAGCAGTACTTC.

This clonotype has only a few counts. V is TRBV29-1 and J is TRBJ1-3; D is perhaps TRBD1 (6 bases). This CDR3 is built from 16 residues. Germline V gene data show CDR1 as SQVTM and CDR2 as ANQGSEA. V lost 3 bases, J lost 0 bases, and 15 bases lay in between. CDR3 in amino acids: CSVDGGPRGSGNTIYF. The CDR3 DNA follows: TGCAGCGTTGATGGGGGGCCTAGGGGCTCTGGAAACACCATATATTTT. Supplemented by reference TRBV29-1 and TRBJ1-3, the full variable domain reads SAVISQKPSRDICQRGTSLTIQCQVDSQVTMMFWYRQQPGQSLTLIATANQGSEATYESGFVIDKFPISRPNLTFSTLTVSNMSPEDSSIYLCSVDGGPRGSGNTIYFGEGSWLTVV.

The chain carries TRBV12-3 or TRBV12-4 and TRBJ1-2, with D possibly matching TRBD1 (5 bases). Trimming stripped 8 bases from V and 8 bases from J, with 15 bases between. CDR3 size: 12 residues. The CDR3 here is CASARRGIGYTF. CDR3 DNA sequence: TGTGCCAGCGCTCGGAGGGGAATCGGCTACACCTTC.

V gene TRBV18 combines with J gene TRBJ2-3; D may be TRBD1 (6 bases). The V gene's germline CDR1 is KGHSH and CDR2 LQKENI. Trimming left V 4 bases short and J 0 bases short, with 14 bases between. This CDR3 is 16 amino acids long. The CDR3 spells CASSRQGITSTDTQYF. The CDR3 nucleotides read TGTGCCAGCTCACGGCAGGGGATTACAAGCACAGATACGCAGTATTTT.

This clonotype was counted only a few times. Here the CDR3 reads CAWSLTGIGTQYF. The CDR3 nucleotides read TGTGCCTGGAGTTTGACAGGGATCGGGACCCAGTACTTC. The V and J genes are TRBV30 and TRBJ2-5, with 7 bases aligning to TRBD1. V lost 2 bases to trimming and J lost 7 bases; unmatched junction nucleotides: 7. The V gene's germline CDR1 is GTSNPN and CDR2 SVGIG (reference sequence). CDR3 length: 13 amino acids.

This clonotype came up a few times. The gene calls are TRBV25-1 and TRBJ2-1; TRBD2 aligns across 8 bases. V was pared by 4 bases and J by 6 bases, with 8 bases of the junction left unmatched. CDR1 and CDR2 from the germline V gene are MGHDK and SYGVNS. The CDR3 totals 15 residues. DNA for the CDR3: TGTGCCAGCAGTGTAAGCGGGAGATGGCCCAATGAGCAGTTCTTC. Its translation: CASSVSGRWPNEQFF.

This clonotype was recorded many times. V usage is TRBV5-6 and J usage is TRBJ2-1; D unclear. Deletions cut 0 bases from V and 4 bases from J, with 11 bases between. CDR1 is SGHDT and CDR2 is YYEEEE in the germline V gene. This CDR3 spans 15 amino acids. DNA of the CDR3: TGTGCCAGCAGCTTGGCGGGTGTGGTTTACAATGAGCAGTTCTTC. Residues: CASSLAGVVYNEQFF.

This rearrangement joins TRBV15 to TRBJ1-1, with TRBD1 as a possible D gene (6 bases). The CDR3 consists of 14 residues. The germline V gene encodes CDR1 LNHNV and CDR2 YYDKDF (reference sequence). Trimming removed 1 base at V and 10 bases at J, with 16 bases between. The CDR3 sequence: CATSRGAVQGTAFF. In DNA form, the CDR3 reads TGTGCCACCAGCAGAGGTGCGGTACAGGGTACAGCTTTCTTT.

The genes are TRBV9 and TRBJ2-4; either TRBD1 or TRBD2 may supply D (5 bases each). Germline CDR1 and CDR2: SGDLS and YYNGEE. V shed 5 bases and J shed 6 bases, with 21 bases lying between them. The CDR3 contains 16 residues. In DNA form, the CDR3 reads TGTGCCAGCAGTCCCCACGGAGGACAAAGCGGAAACATTCAGTACTTC. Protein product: CASSPHGGQSGNIQYF. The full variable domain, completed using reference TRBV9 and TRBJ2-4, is DSGVTQTPKHLITATGQRVTLRCSPRSGDLSVYWYQQSLDQGLQFLIQYYNGEERAKGNILERFSAQQFPDLHSELNLSSLELGDSALYFCASSPHGGQSGNIQYFGAGTRLSVL.

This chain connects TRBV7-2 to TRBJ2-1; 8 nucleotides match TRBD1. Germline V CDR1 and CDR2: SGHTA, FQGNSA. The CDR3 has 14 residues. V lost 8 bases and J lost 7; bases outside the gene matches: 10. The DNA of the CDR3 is TGTGCCAGCCGGGGGACAGGAGGGGCAAATGAGCAGTTCTTC. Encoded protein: CASRGTGGANEQFF.

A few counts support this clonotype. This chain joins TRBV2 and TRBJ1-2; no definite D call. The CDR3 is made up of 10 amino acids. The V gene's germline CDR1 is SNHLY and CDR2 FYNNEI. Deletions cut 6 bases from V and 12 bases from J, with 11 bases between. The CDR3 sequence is CASRGLENTF. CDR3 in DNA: TGTGCCAGCAGAGGGCTGGAGAACACCTTC.

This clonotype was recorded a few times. The CDR3 here is CSVTLAGRGPDTQYF. The CDR3 coding sequence is TGCAGCGTCACACTAGCGGGGAGAGGCCCAGATACGCAGTATTTT. The chain has TRBV29-1 and TRBJ2-3, with 10 bases fitting TRBD2. With V trimmed by 6 bases and J by 4 bases, 10 bases remained unmatched. The length of the CDR3 is 15 residues. Per germline, CDR1 SQVTM and CDR2 ANQGSEA.

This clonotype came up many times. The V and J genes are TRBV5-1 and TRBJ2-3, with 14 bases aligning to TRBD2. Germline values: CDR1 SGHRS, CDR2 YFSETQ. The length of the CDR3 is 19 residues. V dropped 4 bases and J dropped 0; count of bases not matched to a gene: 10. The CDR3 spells CASSAAGTSGSTSTDTQYF. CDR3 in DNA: TGCGCCAGCAGCGCTGCCGGGACTAGCGGGAGTACTAGCACAGATACGCAGTATTTT. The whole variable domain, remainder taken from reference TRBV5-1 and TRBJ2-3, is KAGVTQTPRYLIKTRGQQVTLSCSPISGHRSVSWYQQTPGQGLQFLFEYFSETQRNKGNFPGRFSGRQFSNSRSEMNVSTLELGDSALYLCASSAAGTSGSTSTDTQYFGPGTRLTVL.

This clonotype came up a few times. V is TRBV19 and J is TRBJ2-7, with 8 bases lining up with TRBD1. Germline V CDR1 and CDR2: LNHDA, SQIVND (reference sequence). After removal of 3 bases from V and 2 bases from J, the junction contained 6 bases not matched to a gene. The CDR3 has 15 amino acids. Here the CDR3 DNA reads TGTGCCAGTAGTATGACAGGGGCCTTCGCCTACGAGCAGTACTTC. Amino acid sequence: CASSMTGAFAYEQYF.

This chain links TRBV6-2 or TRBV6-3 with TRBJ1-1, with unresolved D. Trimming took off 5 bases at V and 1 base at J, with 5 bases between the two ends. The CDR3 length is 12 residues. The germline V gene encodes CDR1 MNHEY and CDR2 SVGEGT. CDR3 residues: CASSRPNTEAFF. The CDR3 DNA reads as TGTGCCAGCAGTCGACCGAACACTGAAGCTTTCTTT.

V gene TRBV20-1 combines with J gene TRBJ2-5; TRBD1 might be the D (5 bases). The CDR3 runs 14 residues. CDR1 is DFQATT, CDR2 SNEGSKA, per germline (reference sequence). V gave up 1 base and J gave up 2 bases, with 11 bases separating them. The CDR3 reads CSARALQEQETQYF. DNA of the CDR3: TGCAGTGCTAGAGCTCTACAGGAACAAGAGACCCAGTACTTC.

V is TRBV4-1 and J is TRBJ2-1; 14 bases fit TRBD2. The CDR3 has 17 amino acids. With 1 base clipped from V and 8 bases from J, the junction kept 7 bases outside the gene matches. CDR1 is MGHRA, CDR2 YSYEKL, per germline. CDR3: CASSQGLAGGPMYEQFF. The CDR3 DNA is TGCGCCAGCAGCCAAGGACTAGCGGGGGGGCCTATGTATGAGCAGTTCTTC.